This TCR beta chain was profiled in a study of cytomegalovirus exposure and HLA in healthy donors. Study overall: Unique TCRs from HLA-typed donors, 70 million to 85 million of them, were held in an early data release. Study results and limitations: A later analysis linked a missense DCLRE1C variant to TCR beta V- and J-gene trimming.

Germline CDR1 and CDR2: SGHRS and YFSETQ. Trimming cost V 5 bases and J 2 bases, with 19 bases left between them. The CDR3 totals 16 residues. A note on this clone: Its antigen is not known.

13 Jbeta primers and 60 Vbeta primers were used for the PCR. TCRdb's copy holds only in-frame clones and misses some; the assay was immunoSEQ multiplex PCR. The sample lists 200,000 to 250,000 clones; approximately 78% were seen once. The sequencing input was PBMCs. The TCR originated in a woman in her forties in good health and CMV-seronegative. The V call is TRBV5-1, the J call TRBJ1-2; no reliable D call. The CDR3 here is CASSTDPAPGNYGYTF. The CDR3 DNA reads TGCGCCAGCAGTACGGATCCGGCGCCGGGAAACTATGGCTACACCTTC.